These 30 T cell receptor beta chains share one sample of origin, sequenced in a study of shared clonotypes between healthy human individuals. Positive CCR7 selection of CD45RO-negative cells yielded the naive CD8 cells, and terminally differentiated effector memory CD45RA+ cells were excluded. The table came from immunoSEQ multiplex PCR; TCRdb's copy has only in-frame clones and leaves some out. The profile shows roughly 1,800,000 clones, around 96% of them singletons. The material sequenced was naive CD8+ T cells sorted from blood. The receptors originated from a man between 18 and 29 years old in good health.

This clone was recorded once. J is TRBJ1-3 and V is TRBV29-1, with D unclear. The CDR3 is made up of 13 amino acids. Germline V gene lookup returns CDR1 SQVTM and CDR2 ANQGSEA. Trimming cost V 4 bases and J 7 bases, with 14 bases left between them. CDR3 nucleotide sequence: TGCAGCGTTGTACCTATTACGGCGAACACCATATATTTT. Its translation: CSVVPITANTIYF.

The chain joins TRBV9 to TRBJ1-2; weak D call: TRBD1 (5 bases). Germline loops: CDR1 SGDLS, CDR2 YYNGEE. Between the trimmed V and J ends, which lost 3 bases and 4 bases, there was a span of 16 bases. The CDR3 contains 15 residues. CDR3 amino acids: CASSDRDGAGYGYTF. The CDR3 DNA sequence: TGTGCCAGCAGCGACCGGGACGGGGCGGGCTATGGCTACACCTTC.

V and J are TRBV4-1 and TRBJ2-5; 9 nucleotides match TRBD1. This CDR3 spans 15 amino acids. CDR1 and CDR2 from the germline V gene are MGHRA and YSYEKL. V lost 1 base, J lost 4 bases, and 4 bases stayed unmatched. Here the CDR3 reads CASSQGGTGRETQYF. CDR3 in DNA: TGCGCCAGCAGCCAAGGGGGGACAGGGCGAGAGACCCAGTACTTC.

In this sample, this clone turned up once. CDR3 nucleotides: TGTGCCAGCAGTGATGCAGGGGGCTCACCCCTCCACTTT. Translated, it gives CASSDAGGSPLHF. The rearrangement links TRBV6-1 to TRBJ1-6, with 8 positions matching TRBD1. CDR1 and CDR2 from the germline V gene are MNHNS and SASEGT. This CDR3 region has 13 residues. Trimming took 3 bases from V and 10 from J; bases not matched to a gene: 2.

CDR3 bases: TGTGCCAGCAGTTACGTAGCGAAAGCTAACTATGGCTACACCTTC. It codes for CASSYVAKANYGYTF. The chain carries TRBV6-6 and TRBJ1-2; no clear D. V lost 2 bases and J 0 bases, leaving 10 bases between the germline ends. CDR1 is MNHNY and CDR2 is SVGAGI in the germline V gene (reference sequence). CDR3 size: 15 residues.

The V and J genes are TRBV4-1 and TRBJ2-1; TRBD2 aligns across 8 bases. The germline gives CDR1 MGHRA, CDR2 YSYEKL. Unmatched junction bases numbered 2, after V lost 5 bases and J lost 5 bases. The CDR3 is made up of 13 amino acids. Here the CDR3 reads CASSAGLDNEQFF. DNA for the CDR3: TGCGCCAGCAGCGCGGGACTAGACAATGAGCAGTTCTTC.

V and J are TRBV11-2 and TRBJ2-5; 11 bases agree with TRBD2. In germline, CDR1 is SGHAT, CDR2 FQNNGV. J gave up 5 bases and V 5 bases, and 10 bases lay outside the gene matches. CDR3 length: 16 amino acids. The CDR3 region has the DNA TGTGCCAGCAGCCTCGGTTTTAGCGGGGGGGAGGAGACCCAGTACTTC. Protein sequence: CASSLGFSGGEETQYF.

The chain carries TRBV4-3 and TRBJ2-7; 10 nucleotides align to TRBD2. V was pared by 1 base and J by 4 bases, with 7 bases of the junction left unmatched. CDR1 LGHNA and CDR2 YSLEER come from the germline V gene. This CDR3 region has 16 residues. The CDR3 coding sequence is TGCGCCAGCAGCCAAGGACCTAGCGGGAGTGATTACGAGCAGTACTTC. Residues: CASSQGPSGSDYEQYF.

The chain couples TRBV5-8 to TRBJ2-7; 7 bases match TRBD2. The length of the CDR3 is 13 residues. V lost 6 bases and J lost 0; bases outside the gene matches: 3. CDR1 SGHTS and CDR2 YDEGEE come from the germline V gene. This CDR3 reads CASTWGGSYEQYF. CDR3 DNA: TGTGCCAGCACGTGGGGGGGCTCCTACGAGCAGTACTTC. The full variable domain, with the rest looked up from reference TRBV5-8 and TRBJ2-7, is EAGVTQSPTHLIKTRGQQATLRCSPISGHTSVYWYQQALGLGLQFLLWYDEGEERNRGNFPPRFSGRQFPNYSSELNVNALELEDSALYLCASTWGGSYEQYFGPGTRLTVT.

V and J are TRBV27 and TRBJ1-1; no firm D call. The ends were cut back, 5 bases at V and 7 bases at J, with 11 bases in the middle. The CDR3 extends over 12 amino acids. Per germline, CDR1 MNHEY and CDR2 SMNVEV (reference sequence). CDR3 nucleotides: TGTGCCAGCAGTCAATACGGGAGTGAAGCTTTCTTT. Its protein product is CASSQYGSEAFF.

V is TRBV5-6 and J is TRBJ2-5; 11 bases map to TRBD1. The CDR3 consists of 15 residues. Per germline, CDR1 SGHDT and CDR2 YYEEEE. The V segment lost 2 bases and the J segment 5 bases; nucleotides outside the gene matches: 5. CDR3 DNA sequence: TGTGCCAGCAGCTTCGGGACAGGGGGTGTCGAGACCCAGTACTTC. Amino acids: CASSFGTGGVETQYF.

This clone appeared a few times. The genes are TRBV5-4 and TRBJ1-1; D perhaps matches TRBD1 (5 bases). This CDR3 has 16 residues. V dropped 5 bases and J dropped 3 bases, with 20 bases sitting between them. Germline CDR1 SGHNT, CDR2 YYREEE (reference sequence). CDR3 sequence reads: CASSVLGVGGDTEAFF. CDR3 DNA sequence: TGTGCCAGCAGTGTGCTGGGGGTCGGTGGGGACACTGAAGCTTTCTTT.

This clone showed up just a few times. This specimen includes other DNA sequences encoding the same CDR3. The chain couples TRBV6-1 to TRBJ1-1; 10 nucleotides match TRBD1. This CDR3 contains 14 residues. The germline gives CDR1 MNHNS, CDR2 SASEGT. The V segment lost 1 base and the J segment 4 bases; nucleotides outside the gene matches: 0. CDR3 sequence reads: CASSEGTGGTEAFF. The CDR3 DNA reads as TGTGCCAGCAGTGAAGGGACAGGGGGCACTGAAGCTTTCTTT.

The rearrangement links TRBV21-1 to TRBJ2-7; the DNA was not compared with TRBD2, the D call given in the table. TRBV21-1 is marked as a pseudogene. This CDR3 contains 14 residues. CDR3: CARGWLAGVYEQYF. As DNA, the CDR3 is TGTGCCCGAGGGTGGCTAGCGGGAGTTTACGAGCAGTACTTC.

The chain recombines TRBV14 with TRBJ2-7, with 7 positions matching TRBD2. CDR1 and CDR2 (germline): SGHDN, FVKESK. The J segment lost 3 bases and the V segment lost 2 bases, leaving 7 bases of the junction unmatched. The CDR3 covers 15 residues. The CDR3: CASSQYGGSGYEQYF. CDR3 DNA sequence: TGTGCCAGCAGCCAATACGGGGGGTCGGGCTACGAGCAGTACTTC. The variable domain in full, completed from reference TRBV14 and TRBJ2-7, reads EAGVTQFPSHSVIEKGQTVTLRCDPISGHDNLYWYRRVMGKEIKFLLHFVKESKQDESGMPNNRFLAERTGGTYSTLKVQPAELEDSGVYFCASSQYGGSGYEQYFGPGTRLTVT.

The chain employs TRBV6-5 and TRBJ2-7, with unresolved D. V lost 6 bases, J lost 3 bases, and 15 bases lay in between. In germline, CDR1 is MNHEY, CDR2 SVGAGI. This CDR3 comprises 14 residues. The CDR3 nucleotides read TGTGCCAGCAGGCGCCCCGCGTCGGACTACGAGCAGTACTTC. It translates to CASRRPASDYEQYF.

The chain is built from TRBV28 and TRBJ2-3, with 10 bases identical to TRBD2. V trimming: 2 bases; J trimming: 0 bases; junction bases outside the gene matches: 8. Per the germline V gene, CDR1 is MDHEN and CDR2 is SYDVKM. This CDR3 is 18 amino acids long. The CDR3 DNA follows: TGTGCCAGCAGTTTAGTCCTAGCGGGGGAAACTAGCACAGATACGCAGTATTTT. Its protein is CASSLVLAGETSTDTQYF.

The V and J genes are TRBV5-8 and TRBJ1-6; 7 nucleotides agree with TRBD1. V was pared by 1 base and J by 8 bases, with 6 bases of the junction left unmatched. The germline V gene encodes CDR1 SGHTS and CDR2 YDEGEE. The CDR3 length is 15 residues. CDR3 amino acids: CASSLWTGLDSPLHF. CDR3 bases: TGTGCCAGCAGCTTGTGGACAGGTCTAGATTCACCCCTCCACTTT.

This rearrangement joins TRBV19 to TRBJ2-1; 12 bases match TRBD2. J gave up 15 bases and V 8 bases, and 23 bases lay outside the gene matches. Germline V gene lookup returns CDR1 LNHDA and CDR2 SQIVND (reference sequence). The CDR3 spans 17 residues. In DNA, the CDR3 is TGTGCCAGTGCCCTTCTGCCGCTAGCGGGGGGGGCGGAGGTGTGGTTCTTC. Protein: CASALLPLAGGAEVWFF.

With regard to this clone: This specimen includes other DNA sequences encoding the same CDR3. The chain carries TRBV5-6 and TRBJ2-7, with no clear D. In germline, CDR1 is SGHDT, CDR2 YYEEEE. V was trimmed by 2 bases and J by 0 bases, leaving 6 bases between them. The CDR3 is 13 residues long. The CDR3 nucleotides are TGTGCCAGCAGCTTACAGAGCTCCTACGAGCAGTACTTC. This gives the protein CASSLQSSYEQYF.

The CDR3 DNA sequence: TGCGCCAGCGACCGGACAGGGGGCGAAGGGAACACTGAAGCTTTCTTT. This gives the protein CASDRTGGEGNTEAFF. This chain uses TRBV4-1 with TRBJ1-1, with 11 bases lining up with TRBD1. From germline, CDR1 is MGHRA and CDR2 YSYEKL. V lost 8 bases and J lost 1; bases outside the gene matches: 9. The CDR3 runs to 16 residues.

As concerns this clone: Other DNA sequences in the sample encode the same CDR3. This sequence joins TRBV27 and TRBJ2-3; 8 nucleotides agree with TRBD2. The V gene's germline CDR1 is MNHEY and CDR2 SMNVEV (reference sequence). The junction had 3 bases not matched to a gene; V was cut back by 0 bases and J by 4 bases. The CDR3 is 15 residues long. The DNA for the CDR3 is TGTGCCAGCAGTTTATCAGCGGGAGCCGCAGATACGCAGTATTTT. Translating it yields CASSLSAGAADTQYF.

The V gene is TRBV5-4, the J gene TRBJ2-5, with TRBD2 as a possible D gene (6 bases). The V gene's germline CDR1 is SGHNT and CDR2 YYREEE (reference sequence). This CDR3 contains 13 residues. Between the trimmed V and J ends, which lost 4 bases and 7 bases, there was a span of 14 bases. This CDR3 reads CASSTGEERTQYF. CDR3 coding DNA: TGTGCCAGCAGCACGGGGGAGGAAAGGACCCAGTACTTC. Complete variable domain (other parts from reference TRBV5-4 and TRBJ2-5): ETGVTQSPTHLIKTRGQQVTLRCSSQSGHNTVSWYQQALGQGPQFIFQYYREEENGRGNFPPRFSGLQFPNYSSELNVNALELDDSALYLCASSTGEERTQYFGPGTRLLVL.

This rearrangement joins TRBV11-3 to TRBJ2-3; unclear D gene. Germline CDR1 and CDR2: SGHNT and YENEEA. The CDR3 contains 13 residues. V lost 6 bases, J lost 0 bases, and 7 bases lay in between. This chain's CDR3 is CASSPESTDTQYF. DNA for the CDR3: TGTGCCAGCAGTCCGGAAAGCACAGATACGCAGTATTTT.

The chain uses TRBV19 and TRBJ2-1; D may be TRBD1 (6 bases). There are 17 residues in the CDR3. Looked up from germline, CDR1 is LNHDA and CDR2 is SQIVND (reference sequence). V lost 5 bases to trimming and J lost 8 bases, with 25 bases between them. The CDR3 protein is CASSSALGAGLLHEQFF. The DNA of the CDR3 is TGTGCCAGTAGTTCTGCTCTGGGGGCGGGTCTTTTGCATGAGCAGTTCTTC.

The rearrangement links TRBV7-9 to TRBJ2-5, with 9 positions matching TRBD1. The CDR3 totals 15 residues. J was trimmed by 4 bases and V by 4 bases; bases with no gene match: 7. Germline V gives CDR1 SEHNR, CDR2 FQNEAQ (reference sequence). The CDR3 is CASSSTTGGAETQYF. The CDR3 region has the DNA TGTGCCAGCAGCTCGACGACAGGGGGGGCAGAGACCCAGTACTTC.

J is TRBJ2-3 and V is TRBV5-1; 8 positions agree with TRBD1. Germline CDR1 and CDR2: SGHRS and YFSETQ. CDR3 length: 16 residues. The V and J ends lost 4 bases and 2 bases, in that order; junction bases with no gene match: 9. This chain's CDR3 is CASSPTQGEVTDTQYF. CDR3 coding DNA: TGCGCCAGCAGCCCAACACAGGGGGAAGTCACAGATACGCAGTATTTT.

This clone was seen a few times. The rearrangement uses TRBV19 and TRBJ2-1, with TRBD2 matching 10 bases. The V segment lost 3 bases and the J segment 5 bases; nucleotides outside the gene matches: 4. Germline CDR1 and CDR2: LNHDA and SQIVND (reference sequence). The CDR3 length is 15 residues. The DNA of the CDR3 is TGTGCCAGTAGTATCTGGCTAGCGGGGGACAATGAGCAGTTCTTC. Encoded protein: CASSIWLAGDNEQFF.

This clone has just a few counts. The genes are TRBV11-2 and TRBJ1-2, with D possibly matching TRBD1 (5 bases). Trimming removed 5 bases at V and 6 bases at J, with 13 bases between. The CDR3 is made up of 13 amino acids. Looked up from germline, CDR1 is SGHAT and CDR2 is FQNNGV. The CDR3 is CASSHVGGDGYTF. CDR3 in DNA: TGTGCCAGCAGCCACGTCGGGGGGGATGGCTACACCTTC.

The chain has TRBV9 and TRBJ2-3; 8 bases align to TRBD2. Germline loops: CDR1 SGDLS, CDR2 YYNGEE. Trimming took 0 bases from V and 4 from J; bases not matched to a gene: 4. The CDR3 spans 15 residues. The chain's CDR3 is CASSVDGGAADTQYF. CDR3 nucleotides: TGTGCCAGCAGCGTAGACGGGGGGGCAGCAGATACGCAGTATTTT.